This TCR beta chain was captured by sequencing in a study of vaccination and CD4 T cells after COVID-19. Background on the study: Post-vaccination samples were procured at a median of roughly 76 days following dose two (range 14 to 241). Study-wide findings and caveats: Post-vaccination, and not before, a median about 90% of reactive clones appeared in convalescent patients. Median SARS-CoV-2-reactive clonotypes rose from roughly 22 to 38, not significantly.

To note about this clonotype: What it binds is unknown.

Cultured CD4+ T-cell DNA underwent Oncomine TCR Beta short-read sequencing. TCRdb independently ran MiXCR on the PCR reads; one entry per CDR3 protein. Of about 17,000 distinct CDR3 sequences in the sample, about 51% were seen once. With 1 base removed from V and 4 bases from J, the gap between germline ends came to 19 bases. CDR1 and CDR2 from the germline V gene are LNHNV and YYDKDF (reference sequence). The CDR3 covers 17 residues. Time point of the sample: late sampling 161 to 241 days after vaccination in three convalescent patients. Regarding treatment: 10-day PBMC culture with coronavirus spike peptide pools or control peptides (ViraFEST assay). ViraFEST relied on peptide pools to expand antigen-specific T cells; the TCRs were sequenced afterward.

The source of this sequence is a human donor who had recovered from COVID-19. The sequencing used CD4+ T cells from blood, cultured in vitro, collected about 7 months after SARS-CoV-2 vaccination. This chain joins TRBV15 and TRBJ1-1; D gene uncertain. The CDR3: CATSRVVLRGAGTEAFF. CDR3 DNA sequence: TGTGCCACCAGCAGAGTCGTGTTGCGGGGAGCGGGCACTGAAGCTTTCTTT.